The rows below give T cell receptor beta chains drawn from one sample of a study of OX40 agonist ivuxolimab in advanced cancers. The assay was immunoSEQ multiplex PCR, and TCRdb's table has in-frame clones only and misses some. The sample shows tens of thousands of clones, just under 80% of them seen only once. The source was CD4+ or CD8+ T cells sorted from blood, collected in a trial of the OX40 agonist ivuxolimab. Receptors originate from an adult with an advanced solid tumor such as melanoma, head and neck, liver or kidney cancer. Both conserved end residues are part of each CDR3. The D gene is left open where the match is weak. Where a row states a size, it is once, few, many or the class of an expanded clone; other rows omit it.

cdr3_length	v_call	d_call	j_call	clone_size	cdr3_nt	cdr3_aa
14	TRBV28	-	TRBJ1-2	-	TGTGCCAGCAGTTCTCTTGGGGGGAGCAATGGCTACACCTTC	CASSSLGGSNGYTF
16	TRBV5-1	-	TRBJ1-1	-	TGCGCCAGCAGCTCAAAGAAAGACGGGACGAACACTGAAGCTTTCTTT	CASSSKKDGTNTEAFF
15	TRBV29-1	TRBD1	TRBJ1-5	-	TGCAGCGTTATACAACAGGGGGCTGAGGGTCAGCCCCAGCATTTT	CSVIQQGAEGQPQHF
13	TRBV9	-	TRBJ1-2	-	TGTGCCAGCAGCGTAGGAGGGGTTGCTGGCTACACCTTC	CASSVGGVAGYTF
16	TRBV6-6	-	TRBJ1-6	-	TGTGCCAGCAGTTACTCGAATAACAGAGATAATTCACCCCTCCACTTT	CASSYSNNRDNSPLHF
16	TRBV19	TRBD1	TRBJ2-2	-	TGTGCCAGTAGTATAGATCGACAGGGCAACACCGGGGAGCTGTTTTTT	CASSIDRQGNTGELFF
15	TRBV12-5	-	TRBJ2-2	-	TGTGCTAGTGGTTTGTTCCAGGGGAATGCCGGGGAGCTGTTTTTT	CASGLFQGNAGELFF
13	TRBV6-1	-	TRBJ1-2	-	TGTGCCAGCAGACCTCAGGGATTCTATGGCTACACCTTC	CASRPQGFYGYTF
14	TRBV19	TRBD1	TRBJ2-4	once	TGTGCCAGTACTGGCAGGGGGACCAAAAACATTCAGTACTTC	CASTGRGTKNIQYF
15	TRBV11-2	-	TRBJ2-1	-	TGTGCCAGCAGCCCCTCTGGGTGGCGGACGGGTGAGCAGTTCTTC	CASSPSGWRTGEQFF
14	TRBV5-1	TRBD1	TRBJ1-4	-	TGCGCCAGCAGCCAGGGACAGGGTCTGGAAAAACTGTTTTTT	CASSQGQGLEKLFF
17	TRBV5-5	TRBD2	TRBJ2-7	-	TGTGCCAGCAGCTTGGGCCCACTAGCGGGGGGGCCTTACGAGCAGTACTTC	CASSLGPLAGGPYEQYF
18	TRBV4-1	TRBD2	TRBJ2-1	-	TGCGCCAGCAGCCCCGGGACTAGCGGAAGGTCCTCCTACAATGAGCAGTTCTTC	CASSPGTSGRSSYNEQFF
17	TRBV28	TRBD2	TRBJ2-3	-	TGTGCCAGCAGTTTATGGGAGAGCGGGGGATCCACAGATACGCAGTATTTT	CASSLWESGGSTDTQYF
12	TRBV6-5	-	TRBJ2-7	-	TGTGCCAGCAGCCAAAAGGTCCACGAGCAGTACTTC	CASSQKVHEQYF
14	TRBV6-6	TRBD1	TRBJ1-2	-	TGTGCCAGCAGTCCACGACAGGGGCCCTATGGCTACACCTTC	CASSPRQGPYGYTF
15	TRBV28	-	TRBJ1-1	-	TGTGCCAGCGACACCCCACAGCGGATGAACACTGAAGCTTTCTTT	CASDTPQRMNTEAFF
13	TRBV19	TRBD2	TRBJ2-7	-	TGTGCCAGTAGTATCAGCGGGAACTACGAGCAGTACTTC	CASSISGNYEQYF
16	TRBV5-5	TRBD2	TRBJ2-5	once	TGTGCCAGCAGCTTGCAAGCTAGCGGGGGTCGGGAGACCCAGTACTTC	CASSLQASGGRETQYF
13	TRBV28	-	TRBJ1-5	few	TGTGCCAGCAGGTGGGCAGGCAATCAGCCCCAGCATTTT	CASRWAGNQPQHF
15	TRBV6-5	TRBD2	TRBJ2-7	-	TGTGCCAGCAGCCCCCTAGCGGGAGGTTCCTACGAGCAGTACTTC	CASSPLAGGSYEQYF
12	TRBV11-3	-	TRBJ2-1	-	TGTGCCAGCAGCCCGGGGAACAATGAGCAGTTCTTC	CASSPGNNEQFF
15	TRBV28	-	TRBJ2-5	-	TGTGCCAGCAGTTTCCTTGGTGGCGGGCAAGAGACCCAGTACTTC	CASSFLGGGQETQYF
13	TRBV6-1	TRBD2	TRBJ2-1	-	TGTGCCAGCAGGGGGGGAGGGCTGAATGAGCAGTTCTTC	CASRGGGLNEQFF
15	TRBV5-1	-	TRBJ2-2	-	TGCGCCAGCAGCTTGGTGGGGGCGACCACCGGGGAGCTGTTTTTT	CASSLVGATTGELFF
14	TRBV9	-	TRBJ2-7	-	TGTGCCAGCAGCGTAGATGGGGTAAGCTACGAGCAGTACTTC	CASSVDGVSYEQYF
17	TRBV5-1	-	TRBJ2-7	few	TGCGCCAGCAGCTTGGGGGACTCGGCTAGCCGGTACGGTGAGCAGTACTTC	CASSLGDSASRYGEQYF
16	TRBV18	-	TRBJ1-1	-	TGTGCCAGCTCACCCGCAGATAGACGCGGGAACACTGAAGCTTTCTTT	CASSPADRRGNTEAFF
14	TRBV30	-	TRBJ2-7	-	TGTGCCTGGAGCCTTGCTCCCGTCACCTACGAGCAGTACTTC	CAWSLAPVTYEQYF
16	TRBV2	-	TRBJ1-6	-	TGTGCCAGCAGAACGGGGCAGGGCGCCTATAATTCACCCCTCCACTTT	CASRTGQGAYNSPLHF
15	TRBV18	-	TRBJ2-3	once	TGTGCCAGCTCACCATCGGGGATGAGCACAGATACGCAGTATTTT	CASSPSGMSTDTQYF
14	TRBV10-2	-	TRBJ1-5	-	TGCGCCAGCCCGACGCACCCAAGGCATCAGCCCCAGCATTTT	CASPTHPRHQPQHF
14	TRBV11-2	-	TRBJ1-6	-	TGTGCCAGCAGCAGTACAGGGTGGGAATCACCCCTCCACTTT	CASSSTGWESPLHF
14	TRBV6-6	-	TRBJ1-5	-	TGTGCCAGCAGTTACGGGGGGGGTACGCAGCCCCAGCATTTT	CASSYGGGTQPQHF
16	TRBV19	-	TRBJ2-2	-	TGTGCCAGTAGGGGGGACCTCACACCAAACACCGGGGAGCTGTTTTTT	CASRGDLTPNTGELFF
15	TRBV19	-	TRBJ1-3	-	TGTGCCAGTAGTATAGGGGACGCCTCTGGAAACACCATATATTTT	CASSIGDASGNTIYF
17	TRBV27	-	TRBJ2-6	-	TGTGCCAGCAGTTTGGCCGCATTGAGCTCTGGGGCCAACGTCCTGACTTTC	CASSLAALSSGANVLTF
15	TRBV9	TRBD2	TRBJ2-1	-	TGTGCCAGCAGCGTAGAACTAGCGTATAACAATGAGCAGTTCTTC	CASSVELAYNNEQFF
15	TRBV5-4	-	TRBJ1-2	-	TGTGCCAGCAGCCACCTCCGGCAGACTAACTATGGCTACACCTTC	CASSHLRQTNYGYTF
15	TRBV19	-	TRBJ2-1	few	TGTGCCAGTAATAGCAGAAATGAGCTTCACAATGAGCAGTTCTTC	CASNSRNELHNEQFF
14	TRBV27	-	TRBJ2-5	few	TGTGCCAGCAGTGGTCAGGGTCGCCAAGAGACCCAGTACTTC	CASSGQGRQETQYF
15	TRBV5-1	-	TRBJ2-1	-	TGCGCCAGCAGCTCCTTACCGGTGACTACAAGCGAGCAGTTCTTC	CASSSLPVTTSEQFF
15	TRBV11-2	-	TRBJ1-2	-	TGTGCCAGCAGCTTAGACGGTGGGCCTAACTATGGCTACACCTTC	CASSLDGGPNYGYTF
17	TRBV5-6	-	TRBJ1-5	-	TGTGCCAGCAGCCCGAGGGGAGGGGCGAAGAATAATCAGCCCCAGCATTTT	CASSPRGGAKNNQPQHF
16	TRBV7-2	-	TRBJ2-2	-	TGTGCCAGCAGCTTTGGCGGGACAGTCAACACCGGGGAGCTGTTTTTT	CASSFGGTVNTGELFF